Below, 17 T cell receptor beta chains from the same sample are listed, as sequenced in a study of T cells after yellow fever vaccination. TCRdb passed the 5' RACE reads through MiXCR, listing each CDR3 protein once. The table has about 320,000 distinct CDR3 sequences, about 10% seen once. Sample: CD4+ T cells sorted from PBMCs, taken 45 days after the yellow fever booster vaccination. These receptors all stem from a man younger than 35 who received the YFV17D yellow fever vaccine.

The chain couples TRBV5-1 to TRBJ2-7; D is unclear. Trimming cost V 0 bases and J 5 bases, with 9 bases left between them. The CDR3 totals 13 residues. In germline, CDR1 is SGHRS, CDR2 YFSETQ. In DNA, the CDR3 is TGCGCCAGCAGCTTGGTTAGGACGGACGAGCAGTACTTC. This encodes CASSLVRTDEQYF.

This clonotype was picked up a small number of times. V usage is TRBV6-2 or TRBV6-3 and J usage is TRBJ2-3, with D perhaps TRBD2 (6 bases). The germline CDR1 and CDR2 sequences are MNHEY and SVGEGT. V gave up 0 bases and J gave up 2 bases, with 24 bases separating them. The CDR3 consists of 20 residues. The CDR3 spells CASSYSRGVSGLRNTDTQYF. CDR3 DNA sequence: TGTGCCAGCAGTTACTCTAGGGGAGTTAGCGGTTTGCGGAACACAGATACGCAGTATTTT.

This clonotype has only a few counts. The V gene is TRBV7-2, the J gene TRBJ2-3; 14 bases are shared with TRBD2. The V gene's germline CDR1 is SGHTA and CDR2 FQGNSA. The length of the CDR3 is 16 residues. The ends lost 7 bases at V and 0 bases at J; junction bases unmatched: 3. The chain's CDR3 is CASTRLAGGSTDTQYF. In DNA form, the CDR3 reads TGTGCCAGCACAAGACTAGCGGGGGGGAGCACAGATACGCAGTATTTT.

This chain joins TRBV10-1 and TRBJ1-1, with D maybe TRBD1 (6 bases). The CDR3 is 15 residues long. V lost 0 bases to trimming and J lost 1 base, with 9 bases between them. Germline V gene data show CDR1 as WNHNN and CDR2 as SYGVQD (reference sequence). In nucleotides, the CDR3 is TGCGCCAGCAGTGAGTCCCCGACAGGGAACACTGAAGCTTTCTTT. Protein product: CASSESPTGNTEAFF.

This clonotype was counted between two and nine times. The J gene is TRBJ2-3, the V gene TRBV6-6, with D perhaps matching TRBD1 (6 bases). Germline V gene data show CDR1 as MNHNY and CDR2 as SVGAGI (reference sequence). The CDR3 totals 15 residues. With 5 bases removed from V and 3 bases from J, the gap between germline ends came to 15 bases. The CDR3 bases are TGTGCCAGCAGTCTTCAGGACAGAATAACAGATACGCAGTATTTT. Translation gives CASSLQDRITDTQYF.

This clonotype was recorded at least ten times. J is TRBJ2-7 and V is TRBV12-3 or TRBV12-4; no clear D gene. With 1 base removed from V and 4 bases from J, the gap between germline ends came to 8 bases. This CDR3 spans 13 amino acids. This chain's CDR3 is CASSLVFQYEQYF. The CDR3 DNA follows: TGTGCCAGCAGTTTAGTTTTTCAGTACGAGCAGTACTTC.

This sequence joins TRBV7-2 and TRBJ1-1; possible D gene TRBD1, 5 bases. V was cut by 6 bases and J by 4 bases, with 15 bases left in between. The CDR3 has 14 residues. The V gene's germline CDR1 is SGHTA and CDR2 FQGNSA. The CDR3 DNA sequence: TGTGCCAGCAGAGTACACCGGGACGGCACTGAAGCTTTCTTT. Protein: CASRVHRDGTEAFF.

The V gene is TRBV6-1, the J gene TRBJ2-1, with D tentatively TRBD1 (5 bases). Trimming took 4 bases from V and 5 from J, leaving 12 bases between them. CDR1 is MNHNS, CDR2 SASEGT, per germline. The CDR3 runs 14 residues. CDR3 DNA sequence: TGTGCCAGCAGTGCCTTAGGGGTTAACAATGAGCAGTTCTTC. It translates to CASSALGVNNEQFF.

This chain connects TRBV7-2 to TRBJ1-2, with no clear D. The CDR3 runs 15 residues. Germline V gene lookup returns CDR1 SGHTA and CDR2 FQGNSA. V was pared by 5 bases and J by 6 bases, with 19 bases between. DNA of the CDR3: TGTGCCAGCAGCCGATTTGGACTTGATGTTAATGGCTACACCTTC. This codes for CASSRFGLDVNGYTF.

This clonotype was detected ten times or more. V usage is TRBV6-2 or TRBV6-3 and J usage is TRBJ2-5; 7 bases are shared with TRBD1. CDR3 length equals 13 residues. V dropped 6 bases and J dropped 2; count of bases not matched to a gene: 3. CDR1 is MNHEY and CDR2 is SVGEGT in the germline V gene. DNA of the CDR3: TGTGCCAGCAGGACGACAGGGCAAGAGACCCAGTACTTC. The encoded protein is CASRTTGQETQYF.

The genes are TRBV25-1 and TRBJ1-1; TRBD1 might be the D (6 bases). V shed 3 bases and J shed 3 bases, with 11 bases lying between them. The germline gives CDR1 MGHDK, CDR2 SYGVNS. This CDR3 region has 14 residues. DNA for the CDR3: TGTGCCAGCAGTGACCAAGGGGGTTACACTGAAGCTTTCTTT. It yields the protein CASSDQGGYTEAFF.

This clonotype was picked up a small number of times. The rearrangement uses TRBV4-1 and TRBJ1-4; weak D call: TRBD1 (6 bases). V lost 4 bases and J 8 bases, leaving 20 bases between the germline ends. CDR1 MGHRA and CDR2 YSYEKL come from the germline V gene. CDR3 length: 16 residues. CDR3 sequence: CASSPQTGTMGEKLFF. CDR3 nucleotide sequence: TGCGCCAGCAGCCCCCAAACAGGGACCATGGGGGAAAAACTGTTTTTT.

This clonotype turned up a few times. V usage is TRBV9 and J usage is TRBJ2-1; 10 bases align to TRBD1. The V segment lost 0 bases and the J segment 4 bases; nucleotides outside the gene matches: 4. The CDR3 spans 16 residues. Germline V gives CDR1 SGDLS, CDR2 YYNGEE. The DNA of the CDR3 is TGTGCCAGCAGCGTAGGGGGGGGACAGGGGTACAATGAGCAGTTCTTC. Translating gives CASSVGGGQGYNEQFF.

This clonotype was seen at least ten times. The genes are TRBV12-3 or TRBV12-4 and TRBJ1-3, with TRBD1 matching over 11 bases. There are 16 residues in the CDR3. V lost 6 bases to trimming and J lost 7 bases; unmatched junction nucleotides: 11. The CDR3 DNA sequence: TGTGCCAGCAGCCGAACTGGACAGGGGGCGGGCAACACCATATATTTT. The encoded protein is CASSRTGQGAGNTIYF.

This clonotype was detected many times. The gene calls are TRBV6-5 and TRBJ1-6; D is unresolved. Trimming cost V 7 bases and J 5 bases, with 15 bases left between them. Germline V CDR1 and CDR2: MNHEY, SVGAGI. There are 15 residues in the CDR3. The CDR3 nucleotides read TGTGCCAGCACCTTTTTGTGGGGAAATAATTCACCCCTCCACTTT. Translated, it gives CASTFLWGNNSPLHF.

The chain joins TRBV2 to TRBJ1-1; D call uncertain. The V end lost 6 bases, the J end lost 3 bases, and 5 bases lay between the germline ends. The CDR3 extends over 11 amino acids. Germline CDR1 reads SNHLY; CDR2 reads FYNNEI. The CDR3 DNA is TGTGCCAGCAGGGACTACACTGAAGCTTTCTTT. Encoded protein: CASRDYTEAFF.

This clonotype occurred a few times. This sequence joins TRBV10-3 and TRBJ2-3, with TRBD1 as a possible D gene (5 bases). The V end was cut by 7 bases, the J end by 1 base, with 9 bases between. Per germline, CDR1 ENHRY and CDR2 SYGVKD. CDR3 length: 13 amino acids. The CDR3 coding sequence is TGTGCCATCAATCAACAGGGCACAGATACGCAGTATTTT. Translated: CAINQQGTDTQYF.